The 27 T cell receptor beta chains presented below share a single source sample, sequenced in a study of CD8+ T cells in alopecia areata. Investigators isolated RNA and reverse transcribed it into cDNA to act as the sequencing template. Data came from immunoSEQ multiplex PCR; TCRdb stores just in-frame clones and leaves some out. The data contain some 150,000 clones, less than 65% of them singletons. Sequencing used CD8+ T cells sorted from blood, obtained at week 0. The origin of the receptors is a human donor with alopecia areata.

The CDR3 sequence is CATSSGTGSYEQYF. In DNA, the CDR3 is TGTGCCACCAGCTCCGGGACGGGGTCCTACGAGCAGTACTTC. This rearrangement joins TRBV15 to TRBJ2-7; D assignment may be TRBD1 or TRBD2 (5 bases each). The CDR3 extends over 14 amino acids. CDR1 is LNHNV and CDR2 is YYDKDF in the germline V gene (reference sequence). Trimming cost V 5 bases and J 1 base, with 12 bases left between them. Complete variable domain (other parts from reference TRBV15 and TRBJ2-7): DAMVIQNPRYQVTQFGKPVTLSCSQTLNHNVMYWYQQKSSQAPKLLFHYYDKDFNNEADTPDNFQSRRPNTSFCFLDIRSPGLGDTAMYLCATSSGTGSYEQYFGPGTRLTVT.

This clone came up a few times. The chain carries TRBV10-3 and TRBJ2-6; TRBD1 might be the D (6 bases). Trimming took off 1 base at V and 4 bases at J, with 11 bases between the two ends. The CDR3 consists of 16 residues. Germline values: CDR1 ENHRY, CDR2 SYGVKD. CDR3 loop: CAISELDSSGANVLTF. The CDR3 bases are TGTGCCATCAGTGAGTTGGACAGTTCCGGGGCCAACGTCCTGACTTTC.

This sequence joins TRBV4-3 and TRBJ1-1; 7 bases are a match to TRBD1. The CDR3 loop spans 16 amino acids. The V gene end was trimmed by 1 base and the J gene end by 2 bases; junction bases not matched to a gene: 7. From germline, CDR1 is LGHNA and CDR2 YSLEER. In DNA form, the CDR3 reads TGCGCCAGCAGCCAAGGACAGGGCCCAAAAAACACTGAAGCTTTCTTT. Its translation is CASSQGQGPKNTEAFF.

About this clone: Other DNA variants within this sample encode the same CDR3. The rearrangement joins TRBV29-1 to TRBJ1-2; D gene ambiguous. Germline loops: CDR1 SQVTM, CDR2 ANQGSEA. The CDR3 has 11 residues. Trimming took 2 bases from V and 6 from J, leaving 7 bases between them. CDR3 loop: CSVESGNGYTF. The CDR3 DNA is TGCAGCGTTGAAAGCGGGAATGGCTACACCTTC.

For the CDR3, the DNA is TGCAGCGTTGTCAAAATGTCCAGCTATGGCTACACCTTC. Translating it yields CSVVKMSSYGYTF. This chain uses TRBV29-1 with TRBJ1-2; D ambiguous. The V end was cut by 4 bases, the J end by 4 bases, with 13 bases between. CDR3 size: 13 residues. CDR1 is SQVTM, CDR2 ANQGSEA, per germline.

This chain links TRBV5-1 with TRBJ1-2, with D maybe TRBD1 (5 bases). The germline CDR1 and CDR2 sequences are SGHRS and YFSETQ. Trimming took 4 bases from V and 6 from J, leaving 16 bases between them. The CDR3 extends over 14 amino acids. The CDR3 reads CASSQTAGRHGYTF. The CDR3 DNA follows: TGCGCCAGCAGCCAAACGGCAGGGAGGCATGGCTACACCTTC.

The rearrangement uses TRBV18 and TRBJ2-1; TRBD2 might be the D (6 bases). Trimming shortened V by 5 bases and J by 8 bases, and 25 bases separated the two germline ends. Germline V gene sequence: CDR1 KGHSH, CDR2 LQKENI. CDR3 length: 17 residues. The CDR3 loop is CASSARAWASEGYEQFF. In nucleotides, the CDR3 is TGTGCCAGCTCAGCCCGAGCTTGGGCTAGCGAAGGCTATGAGCAGTTCTTC. The variable domain in full, completed from reference TRBV18 and TRBJ2-1, reads NAGVMQNPRHLVRRRGQEARLRCSPMKGHSHVYWYRQLPEEGLKFMVYLQKENIIDESGMPKERFSAEFPKEGPSILRIQQVVRGDSAAYFCASSARAWASEGYEQFFGPGTRLTVL.

This clone was counted between two and nine times. The gene calls are TRBV5-6 and TRBJ2-2; 7 bases map to TRBD2. Trimming removed 4 bases from V and 1 base from J; junction bases left unmatched: 1. The CDR3 has 14 residues. Germline V gene sequence: CDR1 SGHDT, CDR2 YYEEEE. The CDR3 here is CASSPSGNTGELFF. The CDR3 DNA is TGTGCCAGCAGCCCTAGCGGGAACACCGGGGAGCTGTTTTTT.

The chain recombines TRBV5-6 with TRBJ1-1; D gene uncertain. This CDR3 comprises 15 residues. The V end was cut by 1 base, the J end by 3 bases, with 13 bases between. Germline V lookup: CDR1 SGHDT, CDR2 YYEEEE. For the CDR3, the DNA is TGTGCCAGCAGCTTGTTTCAGGAGCTGTACACTGAAGCTTTCTTT. Its translation: CASSLFQELYTEAFF.

This clone was observed a few times. CDR3 amino acids: CASSLYRGGRETQYF. CDR3 DNA: TGTGCCAGCAGCTTATACCGGGGGGGCCGGGAGACCCAGTACTTC. This chain joins TRBV7-3 and TRBJ2-5; 8 nucleotides align to TRBD2. V was pared by 2 bases and J by 5 bases, with 7 bases of the junction left unmatched. Germline V CDR1 and CDR2: SGHTA, FQGTGA. The CDR3 runs to 15 residues.

This clone was seen more than once but under ten times. The chain joins TRBV18 to TRBJ2-1; 7 bases are a match to TRBD2. This CDR3 has 15 residues. Unmatched junction bases numbered 2, after V lost 3 bases and J lost 0 bases. Germline V gene lookup returns CDR1 KGHSH and CDR2 LQKENI. DNA of the CDR3: TGTGCCAGCTCACCCGGCGGGAGCTCCTACAATGAGCAGTTCTTC. Amino acid sequence: CASSPGGSSYNEQFF. The full variable domain, rest sourced from reference TRBV18 and TRBJ2-1, is NAGVMQNPRHLVRRRGQEARLRCSPMKGHSHVYWYRQLPEEGLKFMVYLQKENIIDESGMPKERFSAEFPKEGPSILRIQQVVRGDSAAYFCASSPGGSSYNEQFFGPGTRLTVL.

The J gene is TRBJ2-3, the V gene TRBV25-1; no clear D. V was shortened by 5 bases and J by 4 bases, with 4 bases between the two germline ends. CDR3 length: 11 amino acids. In germline, CDR1 is MGHDK, CDR2 SYGVNS. For the CDR3, the DNA is TGTGCCAGCAGTACGTCAGATACGCAGTATTTT. Its protein product is CASSTSDTQYF.

The CDR3 DNA is TGTGCCAGCAGCGTAGACAGGGATCACTCCAATTCACCCCTCCACTTT. Protein product: CASSVDRDHSNSPLHF. The genes are TRBV9 and TRBJ1-6; TRBD1 might be the D (6 bases). Trimming left V 0 bases short and J 7 bases short, with 14 bases between. This CDR3 region has 16 residues. From germline, CDR1 is SGDLS and CDR2 YYNGEE.

The gene calls are TRBV7-6 and TRBJ2-3, with no clear D. The CDR3 is 14 amino acids. Trimming took off 5 bases at V and 0 bases at J, with 9 bases between the two ends. Per the germline V gene, CDR1 is SGHVS and CDR2 is FNYEAQ. Here the CDR3 reads CASSPLQSTDTQYF. Written as DNA, the CDR3 is TGTGCCAGCAGCCCACTGCAAAGCACAGATACGCAGTATTTT.

In this sample, this clone turned up a few times. This chain connects TRBV9 to TRBJ1-1, with 8 bases fitting TRBD1. Germline trimming cut 4 bases from V and 5 bases from J; bases unmatched to any gene: 10. CDR1 SGDLS and CDR2 YYNGEE come from the germline V gene. The CDR3 spans 15 residues. Here the CDR3 reads CASSLGDRFTTEAFF. The CDR3 DNA follows: TGTGCCAGCAGCTTAGGGGACAGGTTCACGACTGAAGCTTTCTTT.

The rearrangement joins TRBV30 to TRBJ2-7; D gene unclear. This CDR3 region has 11 residues. Germline loops: CDR1 GTSNPN, CDR2 SVGIG (reference sequence). Trimming took 3 bases from V and 0 from J, leaving 3 bases between them. The CDR3, as DNA: TGTGCCTGGAGGATCTCCTACGAGCAGTACTTC. Translated: CAWRISYEQYF.

This chain links TRBV7-8 with TRBJ2-7; D uncertain. Germline CDR1 SGHVS, CDR2 FQNEAQ. V lost 5 bases and J 2 bases, leaving 13 bases between the germline ends. This CDR3 comprises 14 residues. The DNA of the CDR3 is TGTGCCAGCAGCCCCAGTCCGGCGACCTACGAGCAGTACTTC. This sequence encodes CASSPSPATYEQYF.

The CDR3 here is CASTANYGYTF. The CDR3 DNA reads as TGTGCCAGTACTGCTAACTATGGCTACACCTTC. The chain couples TRBV19 to TRBJ1-2; no definite D call. V gave up 7 bases and J gave up 0 bases, with 3 bases separating them. In germline, CDR1 is LNHDA, CDR2 SQIVND (reference sequence). This CDR3 is built from 11 residues. The complete variable domain, with remaining parts taken from reference TRBV19 and TRBJ1-2, reads DGGITQSPKYLFRKEGQNVTLSCEQNLNHDAMYWYRQDPGQGLRLIYYSQIVNDFQKGDIAEGYSVSREKKESFPLTVTSAQKNPTAFYLCASTANYGYTFGSGTRLTVV.

This clone was seen a handful of times. The gene calls are TRBV4-3 and TRBJ2-3, with 8 bases lining up with TRBD2. This CDR3 has 14 amino acids. CDR1 and CDR2 (germline): LGHNA, YSLEER. V shed 2 bases and J 5 bases; nucleotides not matched to a gene: 3. The CDR3 DNA reads TGCGCCAGCAGCCAACGGCGGGGGGAAGATACGCAGTATTTT. Translation gives CASSQRRGEDTQYF.

The rearrangement links TRBV30 to TRBJ1-1; no clear D. The CDR3 consists of 10 residues. The germline V and J ends were trimmed by 3 bases and 4 bases, with 3 bases remaining between them. The germline V gene has CDR1 GTSNPN and CDR2 SVGIG (reference sequence). In nucleotides, the CDR3 is TGTGCCTGGAGGCCCACTGAAGCTTTCTTT. Encoded protein: CAWRPTEAFF. Full variable domain (missing parts from reference TRBV30 and TRBJ1-1): SQTIHQWPATLVQPVGSPLSLECTVEGTSNPNLYWYRQAAGRGLQLLFYSVGIGQISSEVPQNLSASRPQDRQFILSSKKLLLSDSGFYLCAWRPTEAFFGQGTRLTVV.

J is TRBJ2-1 and V is TRBV30, with 7 nucleotides matching TRBD2. This CDR3 comprises 15 residues. V lost 0 bases to trimming and J lost 5 bases; unmatched junction nucleotides: 7. Per the germline V gene, CDR1 is GTSNPN and CDR2 is SVGIG (reference sequence). The CDR3 sequence: CAWSVVPGGNNEQFF. The CDR3 nucleotides read TGTGCCTGGAGTGTAGTCCCGGGGGGTAACAATGAGCAGTTCTTC.

The sample holds a few counts of this clone. The chain carries TRBV30 and TRBJ2-7; 8 positions match TRBD1. Germline V gives CDR1 GTSNPN, CDR2 SVGIG (reference sequence). CDR3 length: 14 residues. J gave up 2 bases and V 3 bases, and 6 bases lay outside the gene matches. The CDR3 loop reads CAWSAVRGPYEQYF. As DNA, the CDR3 is TGTGCCTGGAGCGCCGTCAGGGGGCCCTACGAGCAGTACTTC.

This clone was detected once. This sequence joins TRBV4-3 and TRBJ2-1, with D perhaps TRBD1 (6 bases). Germline CDR1 is LGHNA and CDR2 is YSLEER. The CDR3 length is 15 residues. V was pared by 1 base and J by 3 bases, with 10 bases between. CDR3 sequence (DNA): TGCGCCAGCAGCCAAGGTACAGGGAACTACAATGAGCAGTTCTTC. It is translated as CASSQGTGNYNEQFF.

This chain connects TRBV29-1 to TRBJ1-1, with TRBD1 identical over 9 bases. J gave up 6 bases and V 7 bases, and 9 bases lay outside the gene matches. This CDR3 has 13 amino acids. Germline values: CDR1 SQVTM, CDR2 ANQGSEA. Here the CDR3 DNA reads TGCAGCGCCTCTACCGGGACAGGGTCTGAAGCTTTCTTT. It translates to CSASTGTGSEAFF.

The gene calls are TRBV29-1 and TRBJ2-7; D is tentatively TRBD1 or TRBD2 (6 bases each). V gave up 6 bases and J gave up 2 bases, with 17 bases separating them. CDR3 length: 14 amino acids. Germline V gene data show CDR1 as SQVTM and CDR2 as ANQGSEA. The CDR3 DNA reads as TGCAGCGTCTCGGATGGGGGGCGCCCCTACGAGCAGTACTTC. It is translated as CSVSDGGRPYEQYF.

There are a few counts of this clone. The rearrangement joins TRBV13 to TRBJ1-4, with no clear D. The V end was cut by 6 bases, the J end by 3 bases, with 11 bases between. The CDR3 runs 14 residues. Germline V lookup: CDR1 PRHDT, CDR2 FYEKMQ (reference sequence). This CDR3 reads CASRVGRSNEKLFF. CDR3 coding DNA: TGTGCCAGCAGGGTCGGCAGATCTAATGAAAAACTGTTTTTT.

J is TRBJ1-2 and V is TRBV6-7; 8 nucleotides align to TRBD1. TRBV6-7 is an ORF; its function is uncertain. This CDR3 region has 17 residues. V gave up 1 base and J gave up 1 base; unmatched junction bases: 8. The DNA for the CDR3 is TGTGCCAGCAGTTACTTGTATCCGGGACAGGATAACTATGGCTACACCTTC. Amino acid sequence: CASSYLYPGQDNYGYTF.